The entry below describes one TCR beta chain. Its antigen remains unknown. These data come from a study of OX40 agonist ivuxolimab in advanced cancers. General study findings and limits: In a subset of nonresponders, normalized T-cell clonal expansion was also low.

The repertoire was sequenced with immunoSEQ multiplex PCR; TCRdb's copy has only in-frame clones and lacks some. The sample lists 80,000 or so clones; 84% were seen once. V lost 0 bases, J lost 4 bases, and 0 bases lay in between. The CDR3 loop spans 12 amino acids. Germline CDR1 is SNHLY and CDR2 is FYNNEI. Samples were taken at baseline and on day 1 of cycles 4 and 7. The source of this sequence is an adult with an advanced solid tumor such as melanoma, head and neck, liver or kidney cancer. Sequencing used CD4+ or CD8+ T cells sorted from blood, obtained in a trial of the OX40 agonist ivuxolimab. This chain connects TRBV2 to TRBJ1-4; D not certain. The CDR3 region has the DNA TGTGCCAGCAGTGAAGCTAATGAAAAACTGTTTTTT. This gives the protein CASSEANEKLFF.